This T cell receptor beta chain came from a study of blood T cell repertoires in COVID-19. Study information: Samples taken during acute and convalescent COVID-19 were collected in the United States, Italy and Spain. Sample material is recorded as cDNA or gDNA derived from T cells, B-cell-depleted T cells, or PBMCs.

Authors' data handling: Amplified reference gene primers provided the basis for estimating nucleated cell counts. Sequenced by immunoSEQ multiplex PCR; TCRdb stores in-frame clones only, minus some. V, J and clone size are those of that table, while D and trimming were read from the DNA. Of approximately 140,000 clones in the sample, around 87% are singletons; the top ten hold around 6.1%. The CDR3 length is 14 residues. Germline CDR1 SEHNR, CDR2 FQNEAQ (reference sequence). J gave up 5 bases and V 2 bases, and 3 bases lay outside the gene matches. This chain uses TRBV7-9 with TRBJ2-3; TRBD1 matches 8 bases. The sequenced sample was peripheral blood. This TCR was sampled from a man older than 75 with acute or convalescent COVID-19. In DNA, the CDR3 is TGTGCCAGCAGCTTAACAGGGGGTCAAGATACGCAGTATTTT. Protein sequence: CASSLTGGQDTQYF.